The 8 T cell receptor beta chains below were found in one sample sequenced in a study of blood T cell repertoires in COVID-19. Assay used: immunoSEQ multiplex PCR; TCRdb lists only in-frame clones, some missing. The sample has 120,000 to 150,000 clones, about 80% seen once. Sequencing was carried out using peripheral blood. These receptors all stem from a human donor in a cohort sampled during active COVID-19.

This clone was detected once. In DNA form, the CDR3 reads TGTGCCAGCAGCTTCGGGCAGGGGTTAGAGACCCAGTACTTC. Its protein is CASSFGQGLETQYF. The chain carries TRBV5-5 and TRBJ2-5; TRBD1 is a possible D gene (6 bases). The germline CDR1 and CDR2 sequences are SGHKS and YYEKEE (reference sequence). The CDR3 spans 14 residues. V shed 2 bases and J shed 4 bases, with 12 bases lying between them.

The chain is built from TRBV7-8 and TRBJ1-2; 9 bases fit TRBD1. V shed 4 bases, J shed 2 bases, and the junction held 11 bases outside the gene matches. The germline gives CDR1 SGHVS, CDR2 FQNEAQ. The CDR3 loop spans 17 amino acids. The DNA for the CDR3 is TGTGCCAGCAGCTCCCTCTTTGGGACAGGGTCGAACTATGGCTACACCTTC. This translates into CASSSLFGTGSNYGYTF.

This clone was picked up one time. The V gene is TRBV5-8, the J gene TRBJ2-5, with D possibly matching TRBD2 (5 bases). V was pared by 0 bases and J by 1 base, with 13 bases between. This CDR3 contains 16 residues. The germline gives CDR1 SGHTS, CDR2 YDEGEE. CDR3: CASSLDGVAGQETQYF. Written as DNA, the CDR3 is TGTGCCAGCAGCTTGGACGGGGTTGCCGGCCAAGAGACCCAGTACTTC.

This rearrangement joins TRBV5-4 to TRBJ2-1; possible D gene TRBD2, 7 bases. The germline CDR1 and CDR2 sequences are SGHNT and YYREEE (reference sequence). The CDR3 has 15 amino acids. Trimming cost V 2 bases and J 5 bases, with 14 bases left between them. In nucleotides, the CDR3 is TGTGCCAGCAGCTTCCCCCGGGGGGCAGACAATGAGCAGTTCTTC. Translating it yields CASSFPRGADNEQFF. Using reference TRBV5-4 and TRBJ2-1 for the parts outside the CDR3, the full variable domain is ETGVTQSPTHLIKTRGQQVTLRCSSQSGHNTVSWYQQALGQGPQFIFQYYREEENGRGNFPPRFSGLQFPNYSSELNVNALELDDSALYLCASSFPRGADNEQFFGPGTRLTVL.

V gene TRBV7-6 combines with J gene TRBJ1-1; D is undetermined. CDR1 SGHVS and CDR2 FNYEAQ come from the germline V gene. V was trimmed by 1 base and J by 0 bases, leaving 12 bases between them. The CDR3 covers 16 residues. CDR3 sequence reads: CASSLGSALMNTEAFF. The CDR3 DNA reads TGTGCCAGCAGCTTAGGAAGCGCACTCATGAACACTGAAGCTTTCTTT.

This chain connects TRBV5-1 to TRBJ1-2, with TRBD1 matching over 8 bases. The V gene end was trimmed by 2 bases and the J gene end by 8 bases; junction bases not matched to a gene: 11. The germline gives CDR1 SGHRS, CDR2 YFSETQ. The CDR3 extends over 15 amino acids. The CDR3 region is CASSLGLQGVLGYTF. CDR3 bases: TGCGCCAGCAGCTTAGGCCTACAGGGGGTGTTAGGCTACACCTTC. The whole variable domain, filled in from reference TRBV5-1 and TRBJ1-2, reads KAGVTQTPRYLIKTRGQQVTLSCSPISGHRSVSWYQQTPGQGLQFLFEYFSETQRNKGNFPGRFSGRQFSNSRSEMNVSTLELGDSALYLCASSLGLQGVLGYTFGSGTRLTVV.

This clone was seen a handful of times. The chain carries TRBV19 and TRBJ2-5; D is undetermined. Germline CDR1 and CDR2: LNHDA and SQIVND (reference sequence). CDR3 size: 14 residues. Between the trimmed V and J ends, which lost 3 bases and 2 bases, there was a span of 10 bases. CDR3 residues: CASSMNRVQETQYF. In nucleotides, the CDR3 is TGTGCCAGTAGTATGAACAGAGTACAAGAGACCCAGTACTTC.

The CDR3 DNA is TGTGCCAGCAGCTTGGAGGCCAGGGGTATCGGGGAGCTGTTTTTT. Translation gives CASSLEARGIGELFF. J is TRBJ2-2 and V is TRBV5-4; perhaps TRBD1 as D (6 bases). This CDR3 contains 15 residues. The germline CDR1 and CDR2 sequences are SGHNT and YYREEE (reference sequence). Deletions cut 0 bases from V and 7 bases from J, with 13 bases between.